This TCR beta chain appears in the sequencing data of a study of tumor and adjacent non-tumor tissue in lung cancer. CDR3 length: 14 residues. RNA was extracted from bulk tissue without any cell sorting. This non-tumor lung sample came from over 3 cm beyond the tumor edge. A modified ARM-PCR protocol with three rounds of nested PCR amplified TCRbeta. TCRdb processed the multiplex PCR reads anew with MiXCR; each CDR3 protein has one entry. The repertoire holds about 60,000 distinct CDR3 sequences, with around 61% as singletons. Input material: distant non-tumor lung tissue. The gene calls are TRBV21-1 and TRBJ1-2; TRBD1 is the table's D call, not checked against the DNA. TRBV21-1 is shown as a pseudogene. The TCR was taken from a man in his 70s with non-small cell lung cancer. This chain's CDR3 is CASSNRGTGYGYTF. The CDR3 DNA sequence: TGTGCCAGCAGCAACAGGGGGACCGGCTATGGCTACACCTTC.